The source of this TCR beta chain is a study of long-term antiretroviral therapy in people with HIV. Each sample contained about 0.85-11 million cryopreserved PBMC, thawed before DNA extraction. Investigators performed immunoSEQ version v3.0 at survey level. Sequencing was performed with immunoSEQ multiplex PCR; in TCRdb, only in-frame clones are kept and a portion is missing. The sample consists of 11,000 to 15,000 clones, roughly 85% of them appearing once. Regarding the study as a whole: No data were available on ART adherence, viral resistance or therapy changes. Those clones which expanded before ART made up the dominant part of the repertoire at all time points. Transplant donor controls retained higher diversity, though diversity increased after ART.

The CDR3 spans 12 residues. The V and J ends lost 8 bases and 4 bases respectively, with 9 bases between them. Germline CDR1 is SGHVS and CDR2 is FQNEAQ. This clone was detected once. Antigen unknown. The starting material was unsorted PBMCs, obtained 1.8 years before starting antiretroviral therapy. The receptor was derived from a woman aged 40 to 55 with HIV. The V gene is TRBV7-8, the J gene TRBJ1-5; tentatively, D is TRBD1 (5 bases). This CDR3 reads CASGGGNQPQHF. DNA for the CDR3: TGTGCCAGCGGGGGAGGAAATCAGCCCCAGCATTTT.